This T cell receptor (beta chain) originates from a study of T cell repertoires in cytomegalovirus infection. Study-wide background: CMV epitopes that were recently identified and HLA-C-restricted were used alongside well-studied HLA-B-restricted ones. It can be stated that public TCR beta signatures indicated CMV infection as well as a matching HLA type. Study-wide results and caveats: HLA-C-restricted TCR beta clonotypes specific for CMV led the ex vivo response.

On this clonotype: Antigen specificity is unknown.

Germline-derived CDR1 and CDR2 are LNHDA and SQIVND (reference sequence). CDR3 length: 13 residues. TCRdb re-derived calls from the reads in MiXCR, one entry per CDR3 protein. Among hundreds of thousands of distinct CDR3 sequences listed, around 35% were seen once. Sequencing used cultured PBMCs, obtained from culture after CMV antigen stimulation. The V and J genes are TRBV19 and TRBJ2-1; 12 nucleotides align to TRBD1. The TCR was taken from a human donor in good health (CMV status not recorded). Some clones in this sample may be carry-over from other donors' samples. The CDR3 region is CASRDRGQNEQFF. CDR3 nucleotides: TGTGCTTCCCGGGACAGGGGGCAAAATGAGCAGTTCTTC.